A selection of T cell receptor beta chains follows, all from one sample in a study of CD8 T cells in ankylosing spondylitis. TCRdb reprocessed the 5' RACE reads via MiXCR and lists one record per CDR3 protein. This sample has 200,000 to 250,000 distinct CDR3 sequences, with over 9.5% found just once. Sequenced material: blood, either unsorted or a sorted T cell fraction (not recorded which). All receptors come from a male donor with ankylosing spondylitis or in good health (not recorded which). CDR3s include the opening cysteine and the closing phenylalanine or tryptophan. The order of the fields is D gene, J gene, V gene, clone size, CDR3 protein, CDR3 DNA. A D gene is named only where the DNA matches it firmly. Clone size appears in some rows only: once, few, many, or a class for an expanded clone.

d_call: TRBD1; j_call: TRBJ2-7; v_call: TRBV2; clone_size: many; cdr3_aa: CASTPDRPYEQYF; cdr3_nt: TGTGCCAGCACCCCGGACAGGCCCTACGAGCAGTACTTC
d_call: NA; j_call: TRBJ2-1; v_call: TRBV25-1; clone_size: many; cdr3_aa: CASSEYHEQFF; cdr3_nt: TGTGCCAGCAGTGAATATCATGAGCAGTTCTTC
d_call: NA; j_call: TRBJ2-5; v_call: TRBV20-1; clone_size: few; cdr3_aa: CSARARDHKKETQYF; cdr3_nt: TGCAGTGCTAGAGCCCGGGACCACAAAAAAGAGACCCAGTACTTC
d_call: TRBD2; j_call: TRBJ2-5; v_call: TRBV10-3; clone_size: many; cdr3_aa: CAISDQRDEKETQYF; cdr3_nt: TGTGCCATCAGTGATCAGCGGGATGAAAAAGAGACCCAGTACTTC
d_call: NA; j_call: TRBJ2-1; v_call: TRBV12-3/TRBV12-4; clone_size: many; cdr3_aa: CASRSGLISYNEQFF; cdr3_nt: TGTGCCAGCAGGTCGGGACTGATTTCCTACAATGAGCAGTTCTTC
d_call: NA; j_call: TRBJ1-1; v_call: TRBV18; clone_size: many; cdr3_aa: CASSPPSLTVDTEAFF; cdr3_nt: TGTGCCAGCTCACCACCGAGTTTGACGGTTGACACTGAAGCTTTCTTT
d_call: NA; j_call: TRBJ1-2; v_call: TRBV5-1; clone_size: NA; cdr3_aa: CASSFGTASYGYTF; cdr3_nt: TGCGCCAGCAGCTTTGGGACGGCTTCATATGGCTACACCTTC
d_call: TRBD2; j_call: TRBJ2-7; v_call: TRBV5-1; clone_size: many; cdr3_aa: CASSLTSGIANEQYF; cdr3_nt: TGCGCCAGCAGCTTGACTAGCGGTATCGCCAACGAGCAGTACTTC
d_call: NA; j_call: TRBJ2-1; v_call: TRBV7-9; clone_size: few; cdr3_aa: CASSLGWGEFF; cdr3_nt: TGTGCCAGCAGCTTAGGCTGGGGGGAGTTCTTC
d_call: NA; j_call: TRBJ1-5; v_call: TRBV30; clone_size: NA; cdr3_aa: CAWSVRGISKPQHF; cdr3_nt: TGTGCCTGGAGTGTACGCGGGATTAGTAAGCCCCAGCATTTT
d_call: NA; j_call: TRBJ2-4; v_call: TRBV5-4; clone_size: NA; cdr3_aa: CASSLGIGGPKNIQYF; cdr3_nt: TGTGCCAGCAGCCTGGGTATTGGTGGCCCCAAAAACATTCAGTACTTC
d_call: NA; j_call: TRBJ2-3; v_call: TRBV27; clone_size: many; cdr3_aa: CASSPKSRLTDTQYF; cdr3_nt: TGTGCCAGCAGTCCAAAAAGCCGTCTCACAGATACGCAGTATTTT
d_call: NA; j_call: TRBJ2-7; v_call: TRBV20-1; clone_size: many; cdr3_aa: CSASGSYYEQYF; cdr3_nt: TGCAGTGCTAGCGGGAGTTACTACGAGCAGTACTTC
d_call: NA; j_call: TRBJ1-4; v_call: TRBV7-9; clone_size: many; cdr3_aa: CASSSPEDILREKLFF; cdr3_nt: TGTGCCAGCAGCTCCCCGGAGGACATCCTAAGGGAAAAACTGTTTTTT
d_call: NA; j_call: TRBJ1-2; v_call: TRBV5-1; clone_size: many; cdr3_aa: CASSATGDYGYTF; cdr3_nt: TGCGCCAGCAGCGCCACAGGAGACTATGGCTACACCTTC
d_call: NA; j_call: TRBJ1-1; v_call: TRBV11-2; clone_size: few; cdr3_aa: CASSFASGTANTEAFF; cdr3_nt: TGTGCCAGCAGCTTTGCTTCCGGGACCGCGAACACTGAAGCTTTCTTT
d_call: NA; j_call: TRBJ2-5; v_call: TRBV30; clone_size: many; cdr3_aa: CAWSRGRTRRQETQYF; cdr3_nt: TGTGCCTGGAGTCGTGGTAGGACACGGCGGCAAGAGACCCAGTACTTC
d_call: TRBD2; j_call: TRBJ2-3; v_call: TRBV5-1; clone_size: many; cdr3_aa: CASSFGTSGPSTSTDTQYF; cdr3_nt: TGCGCCAGCAGCTTTGGGACTAGCGGGCCCAGTACTAGCACAGATACGCAGTATTTT
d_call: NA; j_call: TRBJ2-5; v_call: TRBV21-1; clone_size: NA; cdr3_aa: CASSKAGTGGRVKTQYF; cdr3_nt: TGTGCCAGCAGCAAAGCCGGGACTGGCGGGAGAGTGAAGACCCAGTACTTC
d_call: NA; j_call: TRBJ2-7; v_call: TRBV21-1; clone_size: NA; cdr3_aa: CAQPARGRHEQYF; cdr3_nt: TGTGCCCAACCGGCACGGGGACGCCACGAGCAGTACTTC
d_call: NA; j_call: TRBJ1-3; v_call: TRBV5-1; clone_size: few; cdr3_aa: CASSLGQPTTGNTIYF; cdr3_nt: TGCGCCAGCAGCTTGGGACAGCCAACCACTGGAAACACCATATATTTT
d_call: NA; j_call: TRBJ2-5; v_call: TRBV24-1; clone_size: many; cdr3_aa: CATSTRGQETQYF; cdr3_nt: TGTGCCACCAGTACAAGGGGACAAGAGACCCAGTACTTC
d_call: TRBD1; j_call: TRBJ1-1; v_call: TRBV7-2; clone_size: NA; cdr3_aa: CASSPWDRQAFF; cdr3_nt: TGTGCCAGCAGCCCCTGGGACAGACAAGCTTTCTTT
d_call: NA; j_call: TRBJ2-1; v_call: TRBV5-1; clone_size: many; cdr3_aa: CASSLDGQSYNEQFF; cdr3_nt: TGCGCCAGCAGCTTGGATGGTCAGTCCTACAATGAGCAGTTCTTC
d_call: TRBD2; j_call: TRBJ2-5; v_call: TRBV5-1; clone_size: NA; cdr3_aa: CASRRESLAVYQETQYF; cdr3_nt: TGCGCCAGCAGAAGGGAATCTCTAGCGGTGTACCAAGAGACCCAGTACTTC
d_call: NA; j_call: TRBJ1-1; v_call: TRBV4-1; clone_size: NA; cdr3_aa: CASSQGFGGTEAFF; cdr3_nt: TGCGCCAGCAGCCAAGGATTTGGCGGCACTGAAGCTTTCTTT
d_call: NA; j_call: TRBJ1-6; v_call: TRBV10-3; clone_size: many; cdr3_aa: CAISGGDSPLHF; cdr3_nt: TGTGCCATCAGTGGTGGGGACTCACCCCTCCACTTT
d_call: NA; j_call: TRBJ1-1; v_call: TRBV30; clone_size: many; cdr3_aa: CAWRLQANTEAFF; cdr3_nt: TGTGCCTGGAGATTGCAGGCGAACACTGAAGCTTTCTTT
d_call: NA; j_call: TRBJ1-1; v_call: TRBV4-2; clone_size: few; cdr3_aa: CASSQATLPRTEAFF; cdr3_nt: TGTGCCAGCAGCCAAGCTACCCTGCCCCGCACTGAAGCTTTCTTT
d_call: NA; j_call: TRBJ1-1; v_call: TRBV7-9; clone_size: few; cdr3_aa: CASSSEGTDTEAFF; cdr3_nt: TGTGCCAGCTCTTCAGAGGGAACGGATACTGAAGCTTTCTTT
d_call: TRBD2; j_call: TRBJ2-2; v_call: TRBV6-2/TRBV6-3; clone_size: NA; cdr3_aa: CASRRLAGRFAGELFF; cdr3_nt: TGTGCCAGCAGGAGACTAGCGGGACGGTTTGCCGGGGAGCTGTTTTTT
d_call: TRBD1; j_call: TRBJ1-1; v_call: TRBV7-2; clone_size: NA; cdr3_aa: CASRLRTGETEAFF; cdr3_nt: TGTGCCAGCAGACTCAGGACAGGGGAGACTGAAGCTTTCTTT
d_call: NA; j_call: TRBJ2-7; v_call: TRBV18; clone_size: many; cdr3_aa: CASSPPGYDEQYF; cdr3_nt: TGTGCCAGCTCACCACCGGGGTATGACGAGCAGTACTTC
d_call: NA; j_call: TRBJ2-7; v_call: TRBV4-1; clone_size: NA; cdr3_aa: CASSQPLSGLVGIYEQYF; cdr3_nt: TGCGCCAGCAGCCAACCTCTTTCAGGGCTGGTGGGGATTTACGAGCAGTACTTC
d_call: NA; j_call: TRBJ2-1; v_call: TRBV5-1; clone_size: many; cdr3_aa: CASSFINNEQFF; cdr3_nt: TGCGCCAGCAGCTTTATTAACAATGAGCAGTTCTTC
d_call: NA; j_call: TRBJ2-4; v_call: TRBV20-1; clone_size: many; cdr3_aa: CSAGGQLLSKNIQYF; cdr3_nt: TGCAGTGCGGGAGGACAGTTACTTTCCAAAAACATTCAGTACTTC
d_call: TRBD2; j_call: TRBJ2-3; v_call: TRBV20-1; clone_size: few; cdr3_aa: CSEKAGITDTQYF; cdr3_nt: TGCAGTGAAAAAGCGGGGATCACAGATACGCAGTATTTT
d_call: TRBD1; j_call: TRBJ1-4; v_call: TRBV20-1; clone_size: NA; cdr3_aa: CGSRDRTNEKLFF; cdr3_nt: TGCGGAAGCCGGGACAGGACTAATGAAAAACTGTTTTTT
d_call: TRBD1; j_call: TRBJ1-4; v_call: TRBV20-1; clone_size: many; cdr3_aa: CSAGGQGARSLEKLFF; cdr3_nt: TGCAGTGCTGGCGGACAGGGGGCGCGGTCATTGGAAAAACTGTTTTTT
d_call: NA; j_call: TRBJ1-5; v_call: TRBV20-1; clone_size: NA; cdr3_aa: CSARGPGDQPQHF; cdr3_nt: TGCAGTGCTAGGGGGCCTGGGGATCAGCCCCAGCATTTT
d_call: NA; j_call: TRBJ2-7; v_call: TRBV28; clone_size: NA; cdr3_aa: CASSLAGLEQYF; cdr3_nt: TGTGCCAGCAGTTTAGCGGGGCTCGAGCAGTACTTC
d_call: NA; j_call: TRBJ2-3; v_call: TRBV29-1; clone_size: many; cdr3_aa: CSVGGPTQYF; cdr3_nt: TGCAGCGTTGGGGGACCGACGCAGTATTTT
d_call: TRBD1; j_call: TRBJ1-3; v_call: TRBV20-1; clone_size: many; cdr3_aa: CSAGGQGSGNTIYF; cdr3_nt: TGCAGTGCGGGGGGACAGGGCTCTGGAAACACCATATATTTT
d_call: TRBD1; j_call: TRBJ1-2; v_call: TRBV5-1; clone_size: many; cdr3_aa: CASSLVQGGNGYTF; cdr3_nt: TGCGCCAGCAGCTTGGTCCAGGGGGGCAATGGCTACACCTTC
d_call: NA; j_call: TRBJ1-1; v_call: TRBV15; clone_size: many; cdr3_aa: CATSRVTVPTFEAFF; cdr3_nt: TGTGCCACCAGCAGAGTTACCGTCCCTACCTTTGAAGCTTTCTTT